This TCR beta chain was recorded in a study of CXCR3-negative and CXCR3-positive naive CD8 T cells. To note about this clonotype: Its target is not known.

Findings of the study overall: With CXCR3 expression partially decreased after cryopreservation, most assays relied on fresh PBMCs.

The method, 5' RACE with UMI labels, was used to prepare the TRB cDNA libraries. TCRdb re-called the 5' RACE reads and shows each CDR3 protein once, DNA omitted. The sample includes 50,000 to 60,000 distinct CDR3 sequences. The CDR3 has 18 amino acids. From germline, CDR1 is SQVTM and CDR2 ANQGSEA. Sequenced input: naive CXCR3- CD8+ T cells from blood. Indicated subset: CD45RO-CCR7+CD27+CD95- naive CD8+ T cells lacking CXCR3 (TNR3-). This chain uses TRBV29-1 with TRBJ2-6; TCRdb's D gene call, TRBD2, goes unchecked for lack of DNA. This receptor was identified in a human donor in good health. Some clones in this sample may be carry-over from other donors' samples. CDR3 region: CSVLEGGTSGSGANVLTF.